This TCR beta chain was observed in a study of cytomegalovirus exposure and HLA in healthy donors. Study-wide findings and caveats: Researchers reported in a later analysis that a missense DCLRE1C variant was tied to TCR beta V- and J-gene trimming.

As concerns this clone: Antigen specificity is unknown.

PCR employed 60 Vbeta and 13 Jbeta primers. Repertoires were generated with immunoSEQ multiplex PCR, while TCRdb's copy carries only in-frame clones and drops some. The sample holds around 100,000 clones, 65% to 85% seen once. Sequencing used PBMCs. The TCR comes from a man between 45 and 60 years old in good health and CMV-seropositive.

The chain's CDR3 is CASSWAQGIVANVLTF. Here the CDR3 DNA reads TGTGCCAGCAGCTGGGCGCAGGGAATAGTGGCCAACGTCCTGACTTTC. The V and J genes are TRBV5-8 and TRBJ2-6; a possible D gene is TRBD1 (5 bases). V shed 3 bases and J shed 6 bases, with 16 bases lying between them. Germline V gene sequence: CDR1 SGHTS, CDR2 YDEGEE. This CDR3 region has 16 residues.